These 32 T cell receptor beta chains came from one sample sequenced in a study of cytomegalovirus exposure and HLA in healthy donors. The PCR was carried out with 60 Vbeta primers and 13 Jbeta primers. Sequencing used immunoSEQ multiplex PCR; TCRdb keeps in-frame clones, though not all of them. The table records some 150,000 clones, over 60% of them present only once. The sequencing sample was made of PBMCs. These receptors originate from a woman between 45 and 60 years old in good health and CMV-seronegative.

The chain has TRBV28 and TRBJ1-1; D gene uncertain. This CDR3 contains 15 residues. CDR1 and CDR2 from the germline V gene are MDHEN and SYDVKM. V lost 6 bases, J lost 10 bases, and 24 bases lay in between. CDR3 in DNA: TGTGCCAGCAGGAGTCCCGGCGGGATTTTATCGAGAGCTTTCTTT. Translation: CASRSPGGILSRAFF.

The J gene is TRBJ2-3, the V gene TRBV9, with TRBD2 identical over 10 bases. The CDR3 is 17 amino acids. The J segment lost 1 base and the V segment lost 3 bases, leaving 8 bases of the junction unmatched. The germline gives CDR1 SGDLS, CDR2 YYNGEE. Here the CDR3 reads CASSARGSGGGTDTQYF. CDR3 bases: TGTGCCAGCAGCGCCCGGGGAAGCGGGGGGGGCACAGATACGCAGTATTTT.

The rearrangement joins TRBV14 to TRBJ2-1, with 12 bases that match TRBD2. The trim removed 0 bases at V and 0 bases at J, leaving 9 bases unmatched. CDR1 and CDR2 (germline): SGHDN, FVKESK. The CDR3 is 20 residues long. Here the CDR3 reads CASSQDSSLAGGSSYNEQFF. In DNA, the CDR3 is TGTGCCAGCAGCCAAGATAGTAGTCTAGCGGGGGGGAGCTCCTACAATGAGCAGTTCTTC.

The rearrangement uses TRBV9 and TRBJ2-3; 15 positions agree with TRBD2. Germline lookup yields CDR1 SGDLS and CDR2 YYNGEE. The CDR3 totals 16 residues. Germline trimming cut 3 bases from V and 4 bases from J; bases unmatched to any gene: 3. The DNA of the CDR3 is TGTGCCAGCAGCGGGACTAGCGGGGGGGCCTCAGATACGCAGTATTTT. Translated, it gives CASSGTSGGASDTQYF.

This chain links TRBV29-1 with TRBJ2-7; D is perhaps TRBD1 (6 bases). Germline V gives CDR1 SQVTM, CDR2 ANQGSEA. Trimming removed 6 bases at V and 5 bases at J, with 11 bases between. The CDR3 runs 11 residues. This chain's CDR3 is CSVARGDEQYF. DNA of the CDR3: TGCAGCGTCGCCAGGGGCGACGAGCAGTACTTC.

The chain employs TRBV7-9 and TRBJ2-1; 11 nucleotides agree with TRBD1. The V and J ends lost 5 bases and 12 bases, in that order; junction bases with no gene match: 18. The CDR3 loop spans 17 amino acids. Germline CDR1 and CDR2: SEHNR and FQNEAQ (reference sequence). DNA of the CDR3: TGTGCCAGCAGCGCAGGACAGGGGGCTGGGGGGATGTTGGCGCAGTTCTTC. It codes for CASSAGQGAGGMLAQFF.

The V gene is TRBV5-8, the J gene TRBJ2-6, with TRBD1 matching 7 bases. From germline, CDR1 is SGHTS and CDR2 YDEGEE. The trim removed 4 bases at V and 0 bases at J, leaving 4 bases unmatched. The CDR3 consists of 16 residues. CDR3 DNA: TGTGCCAGCAGCCGGTACAGGGGCTCTGGGGCCAACGTCCTGACTTTC. This codes for CASSRYRGSGANVLTF.

This chain links TRBV5-1 with TRBJ2-7; 8 bases align to TRBD1. J was trimmed by 3 bases and V by 4 bases; bases with no gene match: 9. Germline CDR1 is SGHRS and CDR2 is YFSETQ. CDR3 length equals 15 residues. CDR3 amino acids: CASSPPTGQDYEQYF. CDR3 sequence (DNA): TGCGCCAGCAGCCCACCCACGGGACAGGACTACGAGCAGTACTTC. Together with reference TRBV5-1 and TRBJ2-7, the CDR3 gives the full variable domain: KAGVTQTPRYLIKTRGQQVTLSCSPISGHRSVSWYQQTPGQGLQFLFEYFSETQRNKGNFPGRFSGRQFSNSRSEMNVSTLELGDSALYLCASSPPTGQDYEQYFGPGTRLTVT.

In nucleotides, the CDR3 is TGCGCCAGCAGCCAATTTGGAAGACGGACTACTGGGGCCAACGTCCTGACTTTC. The encoded protein is CASSQFGRRTTGANVLTF. This sequence joins TRBV4-3 and TRBJ2-6; D is perhaps TRBD2 (6 bases). The V gene's germline CDR1 is LGHNA and CDR2 YSLEER. The V end lost 2 bases, the J end lost 2 bases, and 16 bases lay between the germline ends. The CDR3 has 18 amino acids.

The genes are TRBV5-1 and TRBJ2-3, with TRBD2 matching 11 bases. Germline loops: CDR1 SGHRS, CDR2 YFSETQ. V shed 5 bases, J shed 3 bases, and the junction held 5 bases outside the gene matches. CDR3 length equals 15 residues. The CDR3 nucleotides read TGCGCCAGCAGTTATAGCGGGGGGGCAACAGATACGCAGTATTTT. Its translation: CASSYSGGATDTQYF.

This clone was found a few times. The final CDR3 position lacks the conserved phenylalanine or tryptophan, pointing to a likely read error. V gene TRBV15 combines with J gene TRBJ1-2; 11 bases align to TRBD1. Germline CDR1 and CDR2: LNHNV and YYDKDF (reference sequence). The CDR3 totals 19 residues. J gave up 4 bases and V 1 base, and 14 bases lay outside the gene matches. Written as DNA, the CDR3 is TGTGCCACCAGCAGAGGCCCAGGAGGGGACAGGGGGTACATCTATGGCTACACCCTC. Translating it yields CATSRGPGGDRGYIYGYTL.

This clone was observed a few times. The V and J genes are TRBV14 and TRBJ1-6, with 7 bases matching TRBD1. The CDR3 runs to 15 residues. V shed 5 bases, J shed 6 bases, and the junction held 7 bases outside the gene matches. Germline-derived CDR1 and CDR2 are SGHDN and FVKESK. The CDR3 DNA sequence: TGTGCCAGCAGCTTCTGGGACAGCTCTAATTCACCCCTCCACTTT. It translates to CASSFWDSSNSPLHF.

The DNA of the CDR3 is TGTGCCAGCACGTTGCCGGGACAGGGGGCGAGGCAGTACTTC. It specifies CASTLPGQGARQYF. This sequence joins TRBV6-5 and TRBJ2-7; the match to TRBD1 covers 12 bases. The germline V gene has CDR1 MNHEY and CDR2 SVGAGI. The CDR3 has 14 residues. V lost 7 bases, J lost 9 bases, and 10 bases stayed unmatched.

The J gene is TRBJ2-7, the V gene TRBV6-4; D uncertain. Trimming pared 10 bases from V and 5 bases from J, leaving 6 bases between. Germline-derived CDR1 and CDR2 are MRHNA and SNTAGT. The CDR3 is 9 amino acids. The CDR3 DNA sequence: TGTGCCACCCCGGACGAGCAGTACTTC. It yields the protein CATPDEQYF.

This clone was seen only a few times. J is TRBJ2-6 and V is TRBV27; the D is unclear. The CDR3 consists of 15 residues. Germline loops: CDR1 MNHEY, CDR2 SMNVEV (reference sequence). V was cut by 6 bases and J by 1 base, with 10 bases left in between. The CDR3 nucleotides read TGTGCCAGCAGGCGCCAGGTTTCTGGGGCCAACGTCCTGACTTTC. Translation: CASRRQVSGANVLTF.

The chain links TRBV29-1 to TRBJ2-3, with 10 bases matching TRBD2. The CDR3 runs 14 residues. V trimming: 5 bases; J trimming: 4 bases; junction bases outside the gene matches: 6. Germline CDR1 SQVTM, CDR2 ANQGSEA. CDR3 in DNA: TGCAGCGTTCAAGCCCTAGCGGGAGCAGATACGCAGTATTTT. This sequence encodes CSVQALAGADTQYF.

The chain's CDR3 is CAWRKPGTGGNQPQHF. As DNA, the CDR3 is TGTGCCTGGAGGAAACCCGGGACAGGGGGGAATCAGCCCCAGCATTTT. The chain combines TRBV30 with TRBJ1-5; 11 positions match TRBD1. V shed 3 bases and J 4 bases; nucleotides not matched to a gene: 8. Germline V gene lookup returns CDR1 GTSNPN and CDR2 SVGIG (reference sequence). This CDR3 has 16 amino acids.

The chain links TRBV5-1 to TRBJ1-4; D might be TRBD1 (5 bases). The germline V and J ends were trimmed by 4 bases and 0 bases, with 16 bases remaining between them. Germline-derived CDR1 and CDR2 are SGHRS and YFSETQ. The CDR3 sequence is 17 residues long. CDR3 sequence reads: CASSPRGGTATNEKLFF. Written as DNA, the CDR3 is TGCGCCAGCAGCCCGAGGGGAGGGACTGCAACTAATGAAAAACTGTTTTTT.

This chain uses TRBV5-1 with TRBJ1-1; TRBD1 matches at 8 bases. CDR3 length: 16 amino acids. V shed 4 bases and J 1 base; nucleotides not matched to a gene: 9. Germline CDR1 SGHRS, CDR2 YFSETQ. The CDR3 is CASSPGRTGKNTEAFF. The CDR3, as DNA: TGCGCCAGCAGCCCCGGTCGGACAGGGAAGAACACTGAAGCTTTCTTT.

The chain uses TRBV27 and TRBJ2-1, with D perhaps matching TRBD1 (6 bases). This CDR3 has 16 residues. V lost 7 bases, J lost 4 bases, and 20 bases lay in between. CDR1 is MNHEY and CDR2 is SMNVEV in the germline V gene (reference sequence). The CDR3, as DNA: TGTGCCAGCACCCAACCCGCCCAAAGGGGGTACAATGAGCAGTTCTTC. Residues: CASTQPAQRGYNEQFF.

This chain connects TRBV11-3 to TRBJ2-1; 11 bases fit TRBD1. J was trimmed by 6 bases and V by 4 bases; bases with no gene match: 5. The CDR3 is 15 amino acids. Germline V gene lookup returns CDR1 SGHNT and CDR2 YENEEA. In DNA, the CDR3 is TGTGCCAGCAGCTCGGGACAGGGGGTGGTCAATGAGCAGTTCTTC. Encoded protein: CASSSGQGVVNEQFF. Complete variable domain (other parts from reference TRBV11-3 and TRBJ2-1): EAGVVQSPRYKIIEKKQPVAFWCNPISGHNTLYWYLQNLGQGPELLIRYENEEAVDDSQLPKDRFSAERLKGVDSTLKIQPAELGDSAVYLCASSSGQGVVNEQFFGPGTRLTVL.

The chain carries TRBV19 and TRBJ1-1; no reliable D call. V lost 2 bases and J lost 0, with 7 bases in between. The germline V gene has CDR1 LNHDA and CDR2 SQIVND (reference sequence). This CDR3 has 14 amino acids. This CDR3 reads CASSIQYMNTEAFF. CDR3 DNA: TGTGCCAGTAGTATACAGTACATGAACACTGAAGCTTTCTTT.

The chain uses TRBV14 and TRBJ1-2; 8 nucleotides agree with TRBD1. The CDR3 consists of 16 residues. With V trimmed by 4 bases and J by 5 bases, 12 bases remained unmatched. CDR1 is SGHDN and CDR2 is FVKESK in the germline V gene. This CDR3 reads CASSPPWTGSPYGYTF. CDR3 nucleotides: TGTGCCAGCAGCCCCCCCTGGACAGGGTCGCCTTATGGCTACACCTTC.

There are a few counts of this clone. The chain uses TRBV27 and TRBJ2-1; D possibly corresponds to TRBD2 (7 bases). This CDR3 region has 15 residues. V was clipped by 3 bases and J by 7 bases, with 16 bases between them. Germline-derived CDR1 and CDR2 are MNHEY and SMNVEV (reference sequence). The CDR3 DNA sequence: TGTGCCAGCAGTTTCAGGGAGGGGGGAACTAATGAGCAGTTCTTC. It yields the protein CASSFREGGTNEQFF.

The chain joins TRBV6-6 to TRBJ1-5; the match to TRBD1 covers 9 bases. V lost 2 bases and J lost 6; bases outside the gene matches: 8. This CDR3 has 16 amino acids. Germline V CDR1 and CDR2: MNHNY, SVGAGI (reference sequence). The CDR3: CASSYAGGTGSQPQHF. The CDR3 DNA reads as TGTGCCAGCAGTTACGCCGGGGGGACAGGGAGTCAGCCCCAGCATTTT.

The genes are TRBV28 and TRBJ1-1; 7 bases are shared with TRBD1. The CDR3 has 13 residues. Trimming removed 5 bases from V and 5 bases from J; junction bases left unmatched: 5. The germline CDR1 and CDR2 sequences are MDHEN and SYDVKM. CDR3 in amino acids: CASSRQGWTEAFF. The DNA for the CDR3 is TGTGCCAGCAGTCGACAGGGATGGACTGAAGCTTTCTTT.

CDR3 sequence (DNA): TGCGCCAGCAGCTTGGGTGGGACAGGGGTATACGAGCAGTACTTC. Its protein is CASSLGGTGVYEQYF. The chain links TRBV5-1 to TRBJ2-7; 10 bases are a match to TRBD1. The CDR3 runs to 15 residues. Trimming at V came to 0 bases and at J to 4 bases, leaving 4 bases not matched to a gene. Looked up from germline, CDR1 is SGHRS and CDR2 is YFSETQ.

The chain joins TRBV5-4 to TRBJ2-1; possible D gene TRBD2, 6 bases. With 2 bases removed from V and 6 bases from J, the gap between germline ends came to 21 bases. CDR3 length equals 17 residues. The germline V gene has CDR1 SGHNT and CDR2 YYREEE (reference sequence). The DNA of the CDR3 is TGTGCCAGCAGCTTCGGAACAGTAAAACTCGGGGGCAATGAGCAGTTCTTC. Protein product: CASSFGTVKLGGNEQFF.

This clone was counted only a few times. The CDR3 region is CASTLGGYSNQPQHF. CDR3 sequence (DNA): TGTGCCAGCACCTTAGGAGGGTATAGCAATCAGCCCCAGCATTTT. The rearrangement joins TRBV28 to TRBJ1-5; unclear D gene. This CDR3 has 15 amino acids. CDR1 MDHEN and CDR2 SYDVKM come from the germline V gene. Trimming took 7 bases from V and 0 from J, leaving 13 bases between them.

V and J are TRBV7-9 and TRBJ2-5; D uncertain. The CDR3 spans 16 residues. In germline, CDR1 is SEHNR, CDR2 FQNEAQ (reference sequence). V lost 5 bases and J lost 5, with 21 bases in between. CDR3: CASSPSTIRARETQYF. DNA for the CDR3: TGTGCCAGCAGCCCTTCCACTATACGAGCCCGCGAGACCCAGTACTTC.

This clone was recorded a few times. V is TRBV28 and J is TRBJ2-1, with a tentative D call TRBD2 (5 bases). CDR3 length equals 15 residues. The germline V gene has CDR1 MDHEN and CDR2 SYDVKM. V lost 5 bases, J lost 6 bases, and 17 bases lay in between. The CDR3: CASSPPPPEVNEQFF. The CDR3 DNA reads as TGTGCCAGCAGTCCCCCCCCACCGGAGGTCAATGAGCAGTTCTTC.

This clone has a handful of counts. This chain joins TRBV27 and TRBJ2-5; 8 bases agree with TRBD2. The DNA end is a closer match to TRBJ2-7, so the J assignment may be wrong. This CDR3 comprises 15 residues. Germline V gene sequence: CDR1 MNHEY, CDR2 SMNVEV (reference sequence). The CDR3 nucleotides read TGTGCCAGCAGTGACGGCGGGAGGCACTCCTACGAGCAGTACTTC. Translation gives CASSDGGRHSYEQYF.